The present T cell receptor beta chain was sequenced within a study of T cells in Graves' hyperthyroidism and ophthalmopathy. Study-wide results and limits: By a 13 V-J model, ophthalmopathy was set apart from stable hyperthyroidism.

In its sample, this clonotype was seen a few times. Its matching antigen is unknown. The investigators amplified TCR beta CDR3 regions from RNA transcripts. An initial round of RT-PCR targeting the TCR CDR3 relied on the HTBI primer set. TCRdb re-called the multiplex PCR reads with MiXCR, one entry per CDR3 protein. The profile shows about 740,000 distinct CDR3 sequences, around 13% of them singletons. Looked up from germline, CDR1 is SGHTA and CDR2 is FQGNSA. There are 19 residues in the CDR3. J was trimmed by 3 bases and V by 3 bases; bases with no gene match: 15. The sequencing sample was made of blood. This chain joins TRBV7-2 and TRBJ1-3; 9 nucleotides match TRBD1. The sequence came from a woman younger than 30 with Graves' hyperthyroidism. CDR3 DNA: TGTGCCAGCAGCTTGGAACCGGGACAGGGCCCGGGGGATGGAAACACCATATATTTT. It yields the protein CASSLEPGQGPGDGNTIYF.